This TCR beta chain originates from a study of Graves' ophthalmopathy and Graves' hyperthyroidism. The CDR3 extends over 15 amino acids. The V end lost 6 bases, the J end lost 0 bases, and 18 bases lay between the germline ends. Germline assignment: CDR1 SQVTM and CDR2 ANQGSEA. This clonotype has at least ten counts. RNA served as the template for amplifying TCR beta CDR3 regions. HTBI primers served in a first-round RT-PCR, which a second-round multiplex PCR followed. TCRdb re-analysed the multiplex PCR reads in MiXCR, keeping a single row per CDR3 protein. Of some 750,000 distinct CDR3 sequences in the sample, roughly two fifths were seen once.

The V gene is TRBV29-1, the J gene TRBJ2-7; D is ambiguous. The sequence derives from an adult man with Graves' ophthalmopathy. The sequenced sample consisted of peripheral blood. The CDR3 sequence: CSVQGPSGLSYEQYF. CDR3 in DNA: TGCAGCGTCCAAGGACCATCAGGCCTCTCCTACGAGCAGTACTTC.